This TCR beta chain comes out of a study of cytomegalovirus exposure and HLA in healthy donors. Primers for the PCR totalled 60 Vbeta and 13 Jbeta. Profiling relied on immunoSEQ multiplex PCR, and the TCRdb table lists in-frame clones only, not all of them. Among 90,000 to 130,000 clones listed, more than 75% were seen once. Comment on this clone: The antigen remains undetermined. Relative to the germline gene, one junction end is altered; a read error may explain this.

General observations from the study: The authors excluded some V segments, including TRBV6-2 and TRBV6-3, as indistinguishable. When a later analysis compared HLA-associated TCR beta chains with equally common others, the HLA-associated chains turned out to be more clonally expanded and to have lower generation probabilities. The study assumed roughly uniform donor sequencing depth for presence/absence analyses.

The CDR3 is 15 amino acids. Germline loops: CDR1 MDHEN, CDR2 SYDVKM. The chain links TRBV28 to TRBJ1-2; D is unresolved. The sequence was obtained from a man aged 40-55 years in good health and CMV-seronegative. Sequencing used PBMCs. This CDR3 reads CANSLQNRINYGYTF. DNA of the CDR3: TGTGCCAACAGTTTACAGAACAGAATAAACTATGGCTACACCTTC.